The 25 T cell receptor beta chains below were found in one sample sequenced in a study of radiation and T cells in renal cell carcinoma. Stated time point: blood 4 weeks post-SBRT, at nephrectomy. As to treatment: 15 Gy SBRT to primary tumor, nephrectomy 4 weeks later. Generated by immunoSEQ multiplex PCR, the TCRdb table keeps only in-frame clones and is missing some. The sample gives 30,000 to 40,000 clones, roughly 80% of which show up once; roughly 30% is in the top ten. The input for sequencing was blood, taken from a patient whose treatment included radiotherapy and nephrectomy. Receptors originate from a man aged 55 to 70 with renal cell carcinoma.

This sequence joins TRBV7-3 and TRBJ1-1, with 7 bases identical to TRBD1. CDR1 SGHTA and CDR2 FQGTGA come from the germline V gene. The CDR3 sequence is 14 residues long. Trimming at V came to 7 bases and at J to 2 bases, leaving 7 bases not matched to a gene. CDR3 in DNA: TGTGCCAGCACCCCGACAGGGAGCAACACTGAAGCTTTCTTT. Protein: CASTPTGSNTEAFF.

This chain joins TRBV11-2 and TRBJ2-7, with TRBD2 identical over 10 bases. The CDR3 loop spans 16 amino acids. V lost 4 bases to trimming and J lost 4 bases; unmatched junction nucleotides: 10. Per the germline V gene, CDR1 is SGHAT and CDR2 is FQNNGV. This CDR3 reads CASSYHEGSGGYEQYF. The CDR3 bases are TGTGCCAGCAGCTATCACGAGGGTAGCGGGGGGTACGAGCAGTACTTC.

The chain recombines TRBV11-3 with TRBJ2-7; perhaps TRBD2 as D (6 bases). Trimming cost V 5 bases and J 7 bases, with 15 bases left between them. The CDR3 covers 13 residues. The V gene's germline CDR1 is SGHNT and CDR2 YENEEA. The CDR3 sequence: CASSLYGGEEQYF. The CDR3 region has the DNA TGTGCCAGCAGCCTCTACGGGGGTGAAGAGCAGTACTTC.

This clone was observed a single time. The chain uses TRBV4-1 and TRBJ2-1; TRBD2 matches 12 bases. Trimming cost V 0 bases and J 4 bases; bases outside gene matches: 7. This CDR3 region has 18 residues. Germline CDR1 MGHRA, CDR2 YSYEKL. For the CDR3, the DNA is TGCGCCAGCAGCCAAGATTTGGCTAGCGGGAGGGGATACAATGAGCAGTTCTTC. Amino acids: CASSQDLASGRGYNEQFF.

The CDR3 DNA reads as TGTGCCAGCAGTGAAGCTAATCTCCGGACCCAGTACTTC. Translation: CASSEANLRTQYF. The genes are TRBV2 and TRBJ2-5; no reliable D call. Germline CDR1 SNHLY, CDR2 FYNNEI. V lost 0 bases and J 7 bases, leaving 9 bases between the germline ends. The length of the CDR3 is 13 residues.

The chain recombines TRBV12-5 with TRBJ1-1, with D hard to call. V lost 2 bases and J lost 1, with 5 bases in between. The CDR3 runs 13 residues. The germline V gene encodes CDR1 LGHNT and CDR2 FRNRAP. The DNA of the CDR3 is TGTGCTAGTGGTTTGCCGGGGAACACTGAAGCTTTCTTT. Translated, it gives CASGLPGNTEAFF.

The chain carries TRBV12-5 and TRBJ1-1; the D gene is possibly TRBD1 (6 bases). This CDR3 comprises 16 residues. Germline V gene lookup returns CDR1 LGHNT and CDR2 FRNRAP. Trimming took off 2 bases at V and 1 base at J, with 14 bases between the two ends. CDR3 in amino acids: CASGLITQGKNTEAFF. DNA of the CDR3: TGTGCTAGTGGTTTGATCACACAGGGAAAGAACACTGAAGCTTTCTTT.

The chain is built from TRBV6-6 and TRBJ2-5; no firm D call. Germline V lookup: CDR1 MNHNY, CDR2 SVGAGI (reference sequence). The CDR3 sequence is 11 residues long. Trimming left V 2 bases short and J 3 bases short, with 1 base between. The CDR3 nucleotides read TGTGCCAGCAGTTACAAAGAGACCCAGTACTTC. Its translation is CASSYKETQYF.

This clone was recorded once. The V call is TRBV19, the J call TRBJ1-5, with TRBD1 identical over 10 bases. V lost 4 bases, J lost 7 bases, and 4 bases stayed unmatched. Germline lookup yields CDR1 LNHDA and CDR2 SQIVND (reference sequence). The CDR3 covers 14 residues. The CDR3 nucleotides are TGTGCCAGTAGTACCCGGGACAGGGGACAGCCCCAGCATTTT. This gives the protein CASSTRDRGQPQHF.

The chain joins TRBV5-1 to TRBJ2-2; TRBD2 aligns across 8 bases. Looked up from germline, CDR1 is SGHRS and CDR2 is YFSETQ. V shed 4 bases and J 6 bases; nucleotides not matched to a gene: 14. CDR3 length: 17 amino acids. The CDR3 DNA sequence: TGCGCCAGCAGCATAAAACCAATACTAGCGGAGTCCGGGGAGCTGTTTTTT. This gives the protein CASSIKPILAESGELFF. Combining the CDR3 with reference TRBV5-1 and TRBJ2-2 gives the whole variable domain KAGVTQTPRYLIKTRGQQVTLSCSPISGHRSVSWYQQTPGQGLQFLFEYFSETQRNKGNFPGRFSGRQFSNSRSEMNVSTLELGDSALYLCASSIKPILAESGELFFGEGSRLTVL.

V and J are TRBV19 and TRBJ2-1; TRBD1 matches at 8 bases. The CDR3 consists of 16 residues. Trimming cost V 4 bases and J 10 bases; bases outside gene matches: 15. Germline V gene data show CDR1 as LNHDA and CDR2 as SQIVND (reference sequence). This chain's CDR3 is CASSKVLTARDREQFF. In nucleotides, the CDR3 is TGTGCCAGTAGTAAAGTCCTCACCGCCCGGGACAGGGAGCAGTTCTTC.

V usage is TRBV4-1 and J usage is TRBJ2-3; 16 bases match TRBD2. Trimming cost V 0 bases and J 6 bases; bases outside gene matches: 9. The germline V gene has CDR1 MGHRA and CDR2 YSYEKL. CDR3 length: 19 residues. CDR3: CASSQEGLAGGPIGDTQYF. CDR3 sequence (DNA): TGCGCCAGCAGCCAAGAGGGACTAGCGGGAGGGCCTATTGGGGATACGCAGTATTTT.

V usage is TRBV15 and J usage is TRBJ2-3; TRBD1 or TRBD2 may be the D gene (7 bases each). In germline, CDR1 is LNHNV, CDR2 YYDKDF (reference sequence). CDR3 length: 18 residues. The V gene lost 1 base and the J gene lost 0 bases, with 17 bases spanning the gap. CDR3 coding DNA: TGTGCCACCAGCAGAGGGTACCAGGGGGGGATTAGCACAGATACGCAGTATTTT. It codes for CATSRGYQGGISTDTQYF.

This clone has just a few counts. V usage is TRBV5-1 and J usage is TRBJ1-1; D ambiguous. Germline assignment: CDR1 SGHRS and CDR2 YFSETQ. This CDR3 is built from 11 residues. The V and J ends lost 0 bases and 10 bases respectively, with 7 bases between them. CDR3 coding DNA: TGCGCCAGCAGCTTGGAAGGTGGAGCTTTCTTT. Protein: CASSLEGGAFF.

The count of this clone is one. This chain links TRBV4-3 with TRBJ1-2; D is possibly TRBD1 (5 bases). This CDR3 spans 14 amino acids. Germline V lookup: CDR1 LGHNA, CDR2 YSLEER. V lost 0 bases and J 2 bases, leaving 7 bases between the germline ends. The CDR3 region is CASSQDQGNYGYTF. The CDR3 bases are TGCGCCAGCAGCCAAGATCAGGGCAACTATGGCTACACCTTC.

This sequence joins TRBV29-1 and TRBJ2-5; D is possibly TRBD2 (5 bases). Trimming stripped 6 bases from V and 4 bases from J, with 12 bases between. Germline CDR1 and CDR2: SQVTM and ANQGSEA. There are 12 residues in the CDR3. The CDR3 nucleotides read TGCAGCGTCCTAGGGAGTGGAGAGACCCAGTACTTC. This translates into CSVLGSGETQYF.

The rearrangement links TRBV20-1 to TRBJ2-7; D is unclear. The CDR3 consists of 11 residues. CDR1 is DFQATT, CDR2 SNEGSKA, per germline (reference sequence). The V end was cut by 2 bases, the J end by 4 bases, with 6 bases between. The DNA of the CDR3 is TGCAGTGCTAGAATACAATACGAGCAGTACTTC. Encoded protein: CSARIQYEQYF.

The chain is built from TRBV19 and TRBJ1-3; D not resolved. CDR3 length: 14 amino acids. V lost 8 bases to trimming and J lost 0 bases, with 11 bases between them. In germline, CDR1 is LNHDA, CDR2 SQIVND (reference sequence). The CDR3 DNA sequence: TGTGCCAGTTTGGACCCTGCCTCTGGAAACACCATATATTTT. Protein product: CASLDPASGNTIYF.

The chain couples TRBV6-6 to TRBJ2-1, with TRBD1 identical over 7 bases. V lost 7 bases and J lost 4; bases outside the gene matches: 10. In germline, CDR1 is MNHNY, CDR2 SVGAGI (reference sequence). The CDR3 extends over 15 amino acids. The DNA for the CDR3 is TGTGCCAGCACGCATCTTGGGACAGAGTACAATGAGCAGTTCTTC. Translated, it gives CASTHLGTEYNEQFF.

The chain couples TRBV7-9 to TRBJ1-1, with D unresolved. The CDR3 length is 13 residues. V shed 2 bases and J shed 1 base, with 5 bases lying between them. Germline assignment: CDR1 SEHNR and CDR2 FQNEAQ (reference sequence). In nucleotides, the CDR3 is TGTGCCAGCAGCTTACGGGGGAACACTGAAGCTTTCTTT. The encoded protein is CASSLRGNTEAFF.

This clone was seen just once. In nucleotides, the CDR3 is TGCGCCAGCAGTGGACAGGGGACTGGGGCCAACGTCCTGACTTTC. Translating it yields CASSGQGTGANVLTF. This sequence joins TRBV10-2 and TRBJ2-6, with 8 bases fitting TRBD1. Per germline, CDR1 WSHSY and CDR2 SAAADI. This CDR3 comprises 15 residues. The V segment lost 4 bases and the J segment 2 bases; nucleotides outside the gene matches: 1.

This chain links TRBV4-1 with TRBJ1-4; TRBD1 is a possible D gene (5 bases). Trimming removed 0 bases from V and 5 bases from J, with 16 bases in between. CDR1 is MGHRA, CDR2 YSYEKL, per germline. The CDR3 runs 17 residues. In DNA form, the CDR3 reads TGCGCCAGCAGCCAAGAGGGGCGGGGGACGTCAAATGAAAAACTGTTTTTT. It encodes CASSQEGRGTSNEKLFF.

This clone turned up a few times. This sequence joins TRBV29-1 and TRBJ1-4; D gene ambiguous. V lost 4 bases, J lost 1 base, and 10 bases lay in between. This CDR3 is 14 amino acids long. Germline CDR1 and CDR2: SQVTM and ANQGSEA. The CDR3, as DNA: TGCAGCGTTGGAGGTTTTGGAACTAATGAAAAACTGTTTTTT. It translates to CSVGGFGTNEKLFF.

This clone has only one observation. The chain links TRBV7-2 to TRBJ1-5; tentative D call: TRBD1 (6 bases). Looked up from germline, CDR1 is SGHTA and CDR2 is FQGNSA. V lost 4 bases to trimming and J lost 2 bases, with 9 bases between them. The CDR3 length is 14 residues. The CDR3 spells CASSSRGGNQPQHF. CDR3 DNA sequence: TGTGCCAGCAGCTCCAGGGGAGGCAATCAGCCCCAGCATTTT.

The V and J genes are TRBV18 and TRBJ1-1; D not certain. The CDR3 has 16 amino acids. Trimming shortened V by 4 bases and J by 2 bases, and 17 bases separated the two germline ends. Germline V gene data show CDR1 as KGHSH and CDR2 as LQKENI. The CDR3 is CASSQVGRWGNTEAFF. CDR3 nucleotides: TGTGCCAGCTCACAGGTCGGACGGTGGGGAAACACTGAAGCTTTCTTT.